The TCR beta chain described here comes from a study of patients and donors after allogeneic stem cell transplantation. Per the germline V gene, CDR1 is MNHEY and CDR2 is SMNVEV (reference sequence). This CDR3 comprises 15 residues. V gave up 6 bases and J gave up 0 bases, with 12 bases separating them. One entry per CDR3 protein, called by TCRdb with MiXCR from the RT-PCR reads. There are approximately 61,000 distinct CDR3 sequences in the sample; less than 15% occur only once, and roughly 34% lies in the top ten. This clonotype showed up many times. The TCR sequence derives from a human donor who was either an allogeneic HSCT recipient or a stem cell or donor lymphocyte infusion donor (not recorded which). It is not recorded whose cells these are; they may come from a transplant donor. The chain carries TRBV27 and TRBJ2-1; tentatively, D is TRBD2 (5 bases). The sample consisted of blood, either unsorted or a sorted T cell fraction (not recorded which). CDR3 residues: CASSYLGSSYNEQFF. CDR3 bases: TGTGCCAGCAGCTATCTTGGGAGCTCCTACAATGAGCAGTTCTTC.